This T cell receptor (beta chain) was identified in a study of blood T cells in healthy people across ages. This clonotype occurred many times. For the second PCR, which ran for roughly 6 to 11 cycles, a sample-barcoded 5' primer and a J-beta primer mix were used. TCRdb re-derived calls from the 5' RACE reads in MiXCR, one entry per CDR3 protein. The table records 650,000 to 700,000 distinct CDR3 sequences, roughly 32% of them present only once. The sequenced sample was blood. The receptor comes from a woman at least 80 years old in good health.

Here the CDR3 DNA reads TGTGCCAGCAGCTTAGCGGACAGGGCGGACACTGAAGCTTTCTTT. This translates into CASSLADRADTEAFF. The J gene is TRBJ1-1, the V gene TRBV11-2, with 8 bases identical to TRBD1. This CDR3 has 15 residues. The V and J ends lost 1 base and 3 bases, in that order; junction bases with no gene match: 4. Per the germline V gene, CDR1 is SGHAT and CDR2 is FQNNGV.